The source of this TCR beta chain is a study of CD8 T cells in ankylosing spondylitis. TCRdb re-analysed the 5' RACE reads in MiXCR, keeping a single row per CDR3 protein. This sample has about 300,000 distinct CDR3 sequences; around a tenth occur once, and the top ten carry around 10%. This CDR3 has 17 amino acids. Trimming shortened V by 0 bases and J by 3 bases, and 17 bases separated the two germline ends. Germline-derived CDR1 and CDR2 are LNHNV and YYDKDF (reference sequence). This clonotype was seen at least ten times. The origin of this receptor is a female donor with ankylosing spondylitis or in good health (not recorded which). The chain has TRBV15 and TRBJ2-5; D is undetermined. The source material was blood, either unsorted or a sorted T cell fraction (not recorded which). The CDR3 loop is CATSRDLLAGLEETQYF. CDR3 sequence (DNA): TGTGCCACCAGCAGAGACCTCTTGGCTGGGTTGGAAGAGACCCAGTACTTC.